The table lists the clone carrying this TCR beta chain with a count of one. One junction end does not reproduce the germline sequence, and a read error may be involved. Sequenced by immunoSEQ multiplex PCR; TCRdb stores in-frame clones only, minus some. Seen here are some 98,000 clones, less than 90% observed once, and the top ten hold about 6.5%. The sample originates from a study of cytomegalovirus exposure and HLA in healthy donors. Germline lookup yields CDR1 SNHLY and CDR2 FYNNEI. The CDR3 spans 16 residues. The sequenced sample was PBMCs. The clonotype comes from a man aged 18 to 29 in good health and CMV-seropositive. This chain uses TRBV2 with TRBJ2-2; 7 positions agree with TRBD1. The CDR3 DNA follows: TGTGCCAGCAATGAACAGGGGCTTCCGAACACCGGGGAGCTGTTTTTT. Translated, it gives CASNEQGLPNTGELFF. The variable domain in full, with the rest retrieved from reference TRBV2 and TRBJ2-2, is EPEVTQTPSHQVTQMGQEVILRCVPISNHLYFYWYRQILGQKVEFLVSFYNNEISEKSEIFDDQFSVERPDGSNFTLKIRSTKLEDSAMYFCASNEQGLPNTGELFFGEGSRLTVL.